The present T cell receptor beta chain was sequenced within a study of OX40 agonist ivuxolimab in advanced cancers. With regard to the full study: Ivuxolimab was a fully human IgG2 agonistic monoclonal antibody targeting the costimulatory receptor OX40 (CD134). Intravenous ivuxolimab was administered to patients every 2 weeks at six dose levels: 0.01, 0.1, 0.3, 1.5, 3 and 10 mg/kg. Of the approximately 53 patients in dose escalation, about 20 had hepatocellular carcinoma, roughly 15 had melanoma, 9 had renal cell carcinoma and 9 had head and neck cancer. A male proportion of roughly 80% and a mean age of 60 years, ranging from 23 to 79, were recorded for the dose-escalation cohort. Prior anti-PD-1, anti-PD-L1 or anti-CTLA-4 therapy was permitted, and checkpoint inhibitors had been received by about 36% of dose-escalation patients. Partial responses occurred in three dose-escalation patients, of whom one had hepatocellular carcinoma and two had cutaneous melanoma. Peripheral TCRbeta sequencing aimed to test whether ivuxolimab altered TCR sequence diversity and caused clonal T-cell expansion. The paper covers the monotherapy dose-escalation part of the phase I ivuxolimab trial, which included N ≈ 57 patients.

The table lists this clone with a few counts. The antigen this receptor binds is unknown. Base qualities are not provided; no much larger clone lies one nucleotide away. The trial excluded patients who had a history of autoimmune disease or who were on systemic immunosuppression. In every dose cohort, peripheral blood was drawn for TCR sequencing at baseline, cycle 4 day 1, and cycle 7 day 1. Samples were obtained from an open-label, multicenter, first-in-human phase I dose-escalation trial of ivuxolimab. Adults with locally advanced or metastatic head and neck squamous cell, hepatocellular, melanoma or renal cell carcinoma were enrolled in the trial. Before TCR sequencing, CD4+ and CD8+ T cells were separately sorted from peripheral blood. To sequence the TCRbeta CDR3 region, genomic DNA was isolated from the sorted cells. The immunoSEQ Assay was used to sequence the TCRbeta CDR3 regions. TCRdb mirrors the immuneACCESS table, restricted to in-frame sequences. Some clones are absent from its copies; in checked studies, under half trace to an unresolved V gene, and the reason for the others is unknown. The sample has tens of thousands of clones on record, roughly 80% of them singletons. The top ten hold 1.9% of the sample.

CDR1 SGHTA and CDR2 FQGTGA are derived from the germline V gene. Between the V and J ends, shortened by 5 bases and 1 base respectively, the junction contains 20 bases. The CDR3 numbers 17 residues from cysteine through phenylalanine. Kept here is only the CDR3 DNA, which spans 51 bases and is read in frame from base 1. The research as a whole found: After ivuxolimab, CD8+ T cells had more expanded clones than CD4+ T cells on average. Partial responders in the 0.1-3.0 mg/kg groups had among the lowest normalized peripheral clonal expansion, especially among CD8+ T cells. Low levels of normalized T-cell clonal expansion were also seen in some patients who did not respond. At doses of 0.1 to 3.0 mg/kg, clonal expansion of both CD4+ and CD8+ blood T cells was observed from baseline to week 6. The antigen specificity of the peripheral T cells that underwent clonal expansion was not determined.

The chain joins TRBV7-3 to TRBJ1-1; the D gene cannot be resolved reliably. This clonotype was obtained from an adult with an advanced solid tumor such as melanoma, head and neck, liver or kidney cancer. The sample consisted of CD4+ or CD8+ T cells sorted from blood, taken in a trial of the OX40 agonist ivuxolimab. In nucleotide form, the sequence is TGTGCCAGCAGCCCCGGAGGTGGGTGGGGAGGGAACACTGAAGCTTTCTTT. Protein translation: CASSPGGGWGGNTEAFF.